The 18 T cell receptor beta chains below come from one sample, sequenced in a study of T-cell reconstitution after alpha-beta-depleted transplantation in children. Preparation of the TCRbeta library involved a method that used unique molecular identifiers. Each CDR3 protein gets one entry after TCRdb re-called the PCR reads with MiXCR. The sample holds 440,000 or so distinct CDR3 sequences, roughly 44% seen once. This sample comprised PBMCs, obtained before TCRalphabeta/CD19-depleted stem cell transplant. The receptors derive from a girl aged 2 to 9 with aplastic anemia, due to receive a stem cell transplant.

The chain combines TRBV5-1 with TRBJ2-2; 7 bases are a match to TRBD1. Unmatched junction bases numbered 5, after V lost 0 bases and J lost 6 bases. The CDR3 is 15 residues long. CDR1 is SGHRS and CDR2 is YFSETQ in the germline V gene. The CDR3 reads CASSLEPGGSGELFF. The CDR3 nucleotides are TGCGCCAGCAGCTTGGAGCCAGGGGGTTCCGGGGAGCTGTTTTTT. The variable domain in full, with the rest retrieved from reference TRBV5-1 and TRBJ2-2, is KAGVTQTPRYLIKTRGQQVTLSCSPISGHRSVSWYQQTPGQGLQFLFEYFSETQRNKGNFPGRFSGRQFSNSRSEMNVSTLELGDSALYLCASSLEPGGSGELFFGEGSRLTVL.

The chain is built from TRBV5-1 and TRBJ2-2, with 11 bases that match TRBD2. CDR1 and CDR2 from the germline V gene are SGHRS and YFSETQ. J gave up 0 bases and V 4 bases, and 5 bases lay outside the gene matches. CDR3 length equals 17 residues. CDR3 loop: CASSRGLAGANTGELFF. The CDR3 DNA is TGCGCCAGCAGCCGTGGACTAGCGGGCGCGAACACCGGGGAGCTGTTTTTT.

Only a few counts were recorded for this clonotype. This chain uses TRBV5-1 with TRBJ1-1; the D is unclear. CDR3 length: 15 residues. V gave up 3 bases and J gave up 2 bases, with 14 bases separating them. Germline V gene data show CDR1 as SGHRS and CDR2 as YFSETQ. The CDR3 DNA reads TGCGCCAGCAGCTCCAGGCCGGGAAGCAACACTGAAGCTTTCTTT. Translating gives CASSSRPGSNTEAFF.

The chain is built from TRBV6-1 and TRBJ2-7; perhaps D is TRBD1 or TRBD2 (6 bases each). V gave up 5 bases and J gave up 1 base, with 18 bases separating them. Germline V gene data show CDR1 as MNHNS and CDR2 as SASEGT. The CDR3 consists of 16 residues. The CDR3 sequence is CASSPIGRGLSYEQYF. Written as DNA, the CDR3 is TGTGCCAGCAGTCCCATCGGACGGGGGCTTTCCTACGAGCAGTACTTC.

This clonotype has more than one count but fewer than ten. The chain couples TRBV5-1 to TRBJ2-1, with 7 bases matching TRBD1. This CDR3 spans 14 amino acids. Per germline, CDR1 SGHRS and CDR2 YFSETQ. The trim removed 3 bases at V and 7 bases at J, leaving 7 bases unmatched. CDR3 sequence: CASSSINRGNEQFF. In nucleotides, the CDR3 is TGCGCCAGCAGCTCCATTAACAGGGGAAATGAGCAGTTCTTC.

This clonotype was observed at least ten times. CDR3: CSVVTGNTGELFF. The CDR3 DNA is TGCAGCGTGGTTACAGGGAACACCGGGGAGCTGTTTTTT. The V and J genes are TRBV29-1 and TRBJ2-2; tentative D call: TRBD1 (5 bases). Germline-derived CDR1 and CDR2 are SQVTM and ANQGSEA. Trimming shortened V by 6 bases and J by 1 base, and 9 bases separated the two germline ends. This CDR3 spans 13 amino acids.

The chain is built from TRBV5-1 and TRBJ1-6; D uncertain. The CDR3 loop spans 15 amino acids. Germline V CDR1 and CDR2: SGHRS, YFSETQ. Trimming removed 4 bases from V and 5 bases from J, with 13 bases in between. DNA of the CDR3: TGCGCCAGCAGCCTGACCGGACCAAATAATTCACCCCTCCACTTT. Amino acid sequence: CASSLTGPNNSPLHF. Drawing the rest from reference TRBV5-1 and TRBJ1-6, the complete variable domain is KAGVTQTPRYLIKTRGQQVTLSCSPISGHRSVSWYQQTPGQGLQFLFEYFSETQRNKGNFPGRFSGRQFSNSRSEMNVSTLELGDSALYLCASSLTGPNNSPLHFGNGTRLTVT.

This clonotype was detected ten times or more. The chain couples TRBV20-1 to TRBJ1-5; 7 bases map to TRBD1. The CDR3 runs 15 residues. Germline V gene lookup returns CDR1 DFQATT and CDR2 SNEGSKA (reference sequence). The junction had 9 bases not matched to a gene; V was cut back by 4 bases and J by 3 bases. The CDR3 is CSATQDRFDNQPQHF. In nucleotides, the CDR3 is TGCAGTGCTACCCAGGACAGGTTTGACAATCAGCCCCAGCATTTT.

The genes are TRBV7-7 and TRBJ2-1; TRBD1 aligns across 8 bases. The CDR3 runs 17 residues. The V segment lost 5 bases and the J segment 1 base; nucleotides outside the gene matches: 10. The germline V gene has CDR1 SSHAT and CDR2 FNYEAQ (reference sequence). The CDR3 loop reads CASSAGQALGSYNEQFF. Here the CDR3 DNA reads TGTGCCAGCAGCGCGGGACAGGCCCTCGGGTCCTACAATGAGCAGTTCTTC.

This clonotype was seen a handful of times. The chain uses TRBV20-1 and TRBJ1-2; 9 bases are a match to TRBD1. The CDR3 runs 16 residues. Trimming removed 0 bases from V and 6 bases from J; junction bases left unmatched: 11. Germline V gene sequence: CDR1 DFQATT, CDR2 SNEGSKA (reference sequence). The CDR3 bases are TGCAGTGCTAGAGATCCCGGGACAGGGTATCGGAATGGCTACACCTTC. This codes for CSARDPGTGYRNGYTF.

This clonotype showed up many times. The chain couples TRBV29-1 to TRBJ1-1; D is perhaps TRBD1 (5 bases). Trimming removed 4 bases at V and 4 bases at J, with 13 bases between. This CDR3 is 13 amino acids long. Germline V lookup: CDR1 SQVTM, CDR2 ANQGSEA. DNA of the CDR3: TGCAGCGTTGGGATAGGGGTTGGCACTGAAGCTTTCTTT. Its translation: CSVGIGVGTEAFF.

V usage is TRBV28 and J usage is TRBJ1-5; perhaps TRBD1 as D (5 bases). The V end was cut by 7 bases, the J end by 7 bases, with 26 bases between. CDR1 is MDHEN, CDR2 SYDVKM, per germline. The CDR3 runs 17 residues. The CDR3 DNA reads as TGTGCCAGCACCGTGCCCACGGGGGGAGGGATAAACCAGCCCCAGCATTTT. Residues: CASTVPTGGGINQPQHF.

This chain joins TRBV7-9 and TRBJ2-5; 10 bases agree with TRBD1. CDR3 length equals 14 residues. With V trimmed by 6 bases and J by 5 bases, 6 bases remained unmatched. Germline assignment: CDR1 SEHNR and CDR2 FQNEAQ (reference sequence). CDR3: CASRPGQGMETQYF. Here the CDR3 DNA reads TGTGCCAGCAGACCGGGACAGGGGATGGAGACCCAGTACTTC.

CDR3 sequence reads: CASSPQGVGSGNTIYF. CDR3 coding DNA: TGTGCCAGCAGCCCACAGGGGGTAGGGTCTGGAAACACCATATATTTT. The rearrangement links TRBV7-2 to TRBJ1-3; 8 bases agree with TRBD1. Trimming removed 5 bases from V and 1 base from J; junction bases left unmatched: 7. This CDR3 is built from 16 residues. CDR1 and CDR2 (germline): SGHTA, FQGNSA.

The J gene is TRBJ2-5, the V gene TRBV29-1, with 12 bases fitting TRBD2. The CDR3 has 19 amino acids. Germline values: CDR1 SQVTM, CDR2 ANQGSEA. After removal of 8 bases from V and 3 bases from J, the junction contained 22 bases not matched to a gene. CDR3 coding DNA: TGCAGCACAGGGACGGAAAGACTAGCGGGAGCCAAGTGGGAAGAGACCCAGTACTTC. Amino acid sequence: CSTGTERLAGAKWEETQYF.

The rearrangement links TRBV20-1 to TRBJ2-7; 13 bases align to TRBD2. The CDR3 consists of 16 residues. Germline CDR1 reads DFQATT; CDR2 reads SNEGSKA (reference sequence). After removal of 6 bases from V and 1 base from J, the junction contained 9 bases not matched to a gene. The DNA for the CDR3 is TGCAGTGCCCTGCCGGGACTAGCGGGGAAATCCTACGAGCAGTACTTC. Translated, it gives CSALPGLAGKSYEQYF.

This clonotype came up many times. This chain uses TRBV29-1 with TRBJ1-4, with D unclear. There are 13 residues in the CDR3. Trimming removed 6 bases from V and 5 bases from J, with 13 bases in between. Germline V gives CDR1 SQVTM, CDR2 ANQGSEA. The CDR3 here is CSVSPQRNEKLFF. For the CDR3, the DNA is TGCAGCGTATCACCCCAAAGGAATGAAAAACTGTTTTTT.

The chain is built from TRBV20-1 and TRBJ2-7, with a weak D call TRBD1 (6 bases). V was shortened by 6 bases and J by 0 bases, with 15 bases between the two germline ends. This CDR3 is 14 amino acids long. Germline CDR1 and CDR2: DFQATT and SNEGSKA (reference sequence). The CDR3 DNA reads TGCAGTGCCCCAGACAGGATCAGCTCCTACGAGCAGTACTTC. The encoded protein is CSAPDRISSYEQYF.